The 20 T cell receptor beta chains below all came from one sample that was sequenced in a study of T-cell reconstitution after alpha-beta-depleted transplantation in children. It was with unique molecular identifiers that the TCRbeta library was prepared. TCRdb redid the calling of the PCR reads with MiXCR, one entry per CDR3 protein. The sample includes a few hundred thousand distinct CDR3 sequences, 25% to 30% of them seen just once. Source: PBMCs, taken before TCRalphabeta/CD19-depleted stem cell transplant. The receptor source for this set is a boy younger than two with Wiskott-Aldrich syndrome, due to receive a stem cell transplant.

This clonotype has a handful of counts. The genes are TRBV15 and TRBJ1-4, with a possible D match to TRBD1 (5 bases). With 0 bases removed from V and 5 bases from J, the gap between germline ends came to 10 bases. The CDR3 totals 15 residues. In germline, CDR1 is LNHNV, CDR2 YYDKDF (reference sequence). CDR3 bases: TGTGCCACCAGCAGAGATCACAGGAGGAATGAAAAACTGTTTTTT. It is translated as CATSRDHRRNEKLFF.

Comment on this clonotype: It may be a read error: a sequence one base away is much more abundant. This chain connects TRBV28 to TRBJ2-2; D ambiguous. The CDR3 is 14 amino acids. Germline CDR1 reads MDHEN; CDR2 reads SYDVKM. V lost 4 bases and J 4 bases, leaving 10 bases between the germline ends. CDR3 in amino acids: CASSSVEFTGELFF. In nucleotides, the CDR3 is TGTGCCAGCAGTTCAGTCGAGTTCACCGGGGAGCTGTTTTTT.

This clonotype was counted a few times. V usage is TRBV10-3 and J usage is TRBJ1-5, with 7 bases that match TRBD1. Losses at the gene ends were 8 bases for V and 3 bases for J; bases not matched to a gene: 4. Germline V lookup: CDR1 ENHRY, CDR2 SYGVKD. The CDR3 is 13 amino acids. In DNA form, the CDR3 reads TGTGCCATCGGGGACAGCAACAATCAGCCCCAGCATTTT. Its translation: CAIGDSNNQPQHF.

The J gene is TRBJ2-7, the V gene TRBV5-6, with D possibly called TRBD1 or TRBD2 (6 bases each). The CDR3 has 15 residues. The germline V and J ends were trimmed by 2 bases and 5 bases, with 17 bases remaining between them. Germline lookup yields CDR1 SGHDT and CDR2 YYEEEE. CDR3 loop: CASSLGGRNPHEQYF. CDR3 in DNA: TGTGCCAGCAGCTTAGGGGGGCGGAACCCCCACGAGCAGTACTTC.

The gene calls are TRBV9 and TRBJ2-6; the D is unclear. V was pared by 3 bases and J by 4 bases, with 17 bases between. CDR3 length: 17 residues. Germline V gene sequence: CDR1 SGDLS, CDR2 YYNGEE. The CDR3 region is CASSGGRPEAGANVLTF. Written as DNA, the CDR3 is TGTGCCAGCAGCGGAGGACGGCCGGAAGCCGGGGCCAACGTCCTGACTTTC.

V is TRBV4-1 and J is TRBJ1-1; maybe TRBD1 (6 bases). CDR3 length equals 15 residues. The V end was cut by 4 bases, the J end by 4 bases, with 16 bases between. CDR1 and CDR2 from the germline V gene are MGHRA and YSYEKL. CDR3 in DNA: TGCGCCAGCAGCCCCAGAGGACAGATCGCCACTGAAGCTTTCTTT. It specifies CASSPRGQIATEAFF.

This clonotype was seen a few times. The chain employs TRBV24-1 and TRBJ1-4; no firm D call. Germline CDR1 reads KGHDR; CDR2 reads SFDVKD. This CDR3 is built from 14 residues. The V and J ends lost 3 bases and 7 bases respectively, with 11 bases between them. CDR3 residues: CATSDPLEVEKLFF. In nucleotides, the CDR3 is TGTGCCACCAGTGATCCCCTTGAAGTTGAAAAACTGTTTTTT.

The V and J genes are TRBV19 and TRBJ2-1, with 9 bases fitting TRBD2. With 4 bases clipped from V and 9 bases from J, the junction kept 7 bases outside the gene matches. The germline gives CDR1 LNHDA, CDR2 SQIVND (reference sequence). There are 14 residues in the CDR3. CDR3 bases: TGTGCCAGTAGTAACCTAGCGGGGCTGAGTGAGCAGTTCTTC. Its translation is CASSNLAGLSEQFF.

The sample holds a few counts of this clonotype. This chain connects TRBV29-1 to TRBJ2-1; 12 nucleotides agree with TRBD2. The CDR3 has 14 residues. Germline loops: CDR1 SQVTM, CDR2 ANQGSEA. With 8 bases clipped from V and 4 bases from J, the junction kept 6 bases outside the gene matches. CDR3 residues: CSMKTSGSYNEQFF. CDR3 bases: TGCAGCATGAAGACTAGCGGGAGTTACAATGAGCAGTTCTTC.

This clonotype occurred a few times. The chain combines TRBV20-1 with TRBJ2-1; TRBD2 aligns across 7 bases. This CDR3 region has 15 residues. V lost 0 bases and J lost 1; bases outside the gene matches: 3. In germline, CDR1 is DFQATT, CDR2 SNEGSKA (reference sequence). The CDR3 here is CSARELAKSYNEQFF. In DNA, the CDR3 is TGCAGTGCTAGAGAACTAGCGAAATCCTACAATGAGCAGTTCTTC.

This clonotype was recorded a few times. The genes are TRBV5-1 and TRBJ1-2; 9 bases fit TRBD1. Unmatched junction bases numbered 11, after V lost 5 bases and J lost 6 bases. The CDR3 extends over 15 amino acids. Germline lookup yields CDR1 SGHRS and CDR2 YFSETQ. The CDR3, as DNA: TGCGCCAGCAGAACAGGGGGCTGGACCCAAGATGGCTACACCTTC. Its protein product is CASRTGGWTQDGYTF.

The V gene is TRBV11-2, the J gene TRBJ2-7; possible D gene TRBD2, 7 bases. The CDR3 runs to 15 residues. Trimming cost V 3 bases and J 2 bases, with 14 bases left between them. The germline gives CDR1 SGHAT, CDR2 FQNNGV. The DNA for the CDR3 is TGTGCCAGCAGCTTGAGCGGGACAAGAACCTACGAGCAGTACTTC. Amino acids: CASSLSGTRTYEQYF.

The chain combines TRBV20-1 with TRBJ2-1; the match to TRBD2 covers 9 bases. The germline V gene encodes CDR1 DFQATT and CDR2 SNEGSKA (reference sequence). J was trimmed by 6 bases and V by 4 bases; bases with no gene match: 7. CDR3 length equals 14 residues. The CDR3 is CSAIDLAGINEQFF. CDR3 nucleotide sequence: TGCAGTGCTATCGACCTAGCGGGAATCAATGAGCAGTTCTTC.

This clonotype was counted only a few times. The V gene is TRBV5-1, the J gene TRBJ2-5, with D tentatively TRBD2 (6 bases). CDR1 SGHRS and CDR2 YFSETQ come from the germline V gene. There are 15 residues in the CDR3. V was pared by 1 base and J by 1 base, with 11 bases between. The CDR3 DNA reads as TGCGCCAGCAGCTTGTGGGCGGGAACCCAAGAGACCCAGTACTTC. Translating gives CASSLWAGTQETQYF. The full variable domain, in which reference TRBV5-1 and TRBJ2-5 provide the parts outside the CDR3, is KAGVTQTPRYLIKTRGQQVTLSCSPISGHRSVSWYQQTPGQGLQFLFEYFSETQRNKGNFPGRFSGRQFSNSRSEMNVSTLELGDSALYLCASSLWAGTQETQYFGPGTRLLVL.

This clonotype was seen a handful of times. CDR3 sequence: CASSFMGVNQPQHF. CDR3 sequence (DNA): TGTGCCAGCAGTTTCATGGGGGTGAATCAGCCCCAGCATTTT. This rearrangement joins TRBV5-6 to TRBJ1-5, with D possibly TRBD1 on 5 matching bases. CDR1 is SGHDT and CDR2 is YYEEEE in the germline V gene. The CDR3 totals 14 residues. V gave up 5 bases and J gave up 4 bases, with 13 bases separating them.

This sequence joins TRBV11-2 and TRBJ2-3; TRBD2 matches 16 bases. The CDR3 runs 18 residues. Germline CDR1 SGHAT, CDR2 FQNNGV. The V segment lost 5 bases and the J segment 5 bases; nucleotides outside the gene matches: 10. The DNA of the CDR3 is TGTGCCAGCAGCCCATGGGGACTAGCGGGAGGGCGGGGAGATACGCAGTATTTT. Translation gives CASSPWGLAGGRGDTQYF.

The chain employs TRBV5-1 and TRBJ2-1; the D gene is possibly TRBD1 (5 bases). The germline V gene has CDR1 SGHRS and CDR2 YFSETQ. The CDR3 is 16 amino acids. V was clipped by 0 bases and J by 0 bases, with 10 bases between them. In nucleotides, the CDR3 is TGCGCCAGCAGCTTGGAACCCAGGGCCTCCTACAATGAGCAGTTCTTC. Translation: CASSLEPRASYNEQFF. The full variable domain, completed using reference TRBV5-1 and TRBJ2-1, is KAGVTQTPRYLIKTRGQQVTLSCSPISGHRSVSWYQQTPGQGLQFLFEYFSETQRNKGNFPGRFSGRQFSNSRSEMNVSTLELGDSALYLCASSLEPRASYNEQFFGPGTRLTVL.

A note on this clonotype: Mismatch with germline at one junction end may stem from a read error. The V gene is TRBV5-1, the J gene TRBJ2-3; D not resolved. The CDR3 runs to 14 residues. In germline, CDR1 is SGHRS, CDR2 YFSETQ. The CDR3: CASSHGMSTDTEYF. DNA for the CDR3: TGCGCCAGCAGCCACGGAATGAGCACAGATACGGAGTATTTT.

The chain uses TRBV18 and TRBJ2-3; the D gene could be TRBD1 or TRBD2 (5 bases each). Germline V gene lookup returns CDR1 KGHSH and CDR2 LQKENI. Trimming took off 6 bases at V and 4 bases at J, with 14 bases between the two ends. CDR3 size: 14 residues. The CDR3 sequence: CASSRKGSSDTQYF. The CDR3 DNA reads as TGTGCCAGCTCGAGAAAGGGGAGTTCAGATACGCAGTATTTT.

The chain recombines TRBV3-1 with TRBJ2-1; 8 positions match TRBD2. CDR1 and CDR2 from the germline V gene are LGHDT and YNNKEL (reference sequence). The trim removed 0 bases at V and 12 bases at J, leaving 1 base unmatched. This CDR3 has 12 residues. Here the CDR3 DNA reads TGTGCCAGCAGCCAAGATCTAGCGGGGCAGTTCTTC. Translation gives CASSQDLAGQFF.